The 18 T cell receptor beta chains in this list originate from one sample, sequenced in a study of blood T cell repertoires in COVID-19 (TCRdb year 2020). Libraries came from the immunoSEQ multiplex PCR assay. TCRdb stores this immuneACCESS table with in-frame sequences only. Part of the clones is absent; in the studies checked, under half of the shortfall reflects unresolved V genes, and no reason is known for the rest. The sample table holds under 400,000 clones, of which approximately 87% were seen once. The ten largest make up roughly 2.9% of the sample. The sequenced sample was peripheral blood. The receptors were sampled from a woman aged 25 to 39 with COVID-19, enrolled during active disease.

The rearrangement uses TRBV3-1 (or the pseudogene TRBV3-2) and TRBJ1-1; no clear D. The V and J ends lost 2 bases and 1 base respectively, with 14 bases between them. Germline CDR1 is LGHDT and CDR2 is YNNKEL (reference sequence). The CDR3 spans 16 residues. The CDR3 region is CASSQLWQVPNTEAFF. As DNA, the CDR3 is TGTGCCAGCAGCCAATTATGGCAGGTCCCGAACACTGAAGCTTTCTTT.

The CDR3 sequence: CASKNIGGNLAEAFF. The DNA for the CDR3 is TGTGCCAGTAAAAATATCGGGGGAAATCTTGCTGAAGCTTTCTTT. The chain combines TRBV19 with TRBJ1-1; a weak D match, TRBD1 (5 bases). The CDR3 is made up of 15 amino acids. The germline CDR1 and CDR2 sequences are LNHDA and SQIVND (reference sequence). V lost 7 bases and J 6 bases, leaving 21 bases between the germline ends.

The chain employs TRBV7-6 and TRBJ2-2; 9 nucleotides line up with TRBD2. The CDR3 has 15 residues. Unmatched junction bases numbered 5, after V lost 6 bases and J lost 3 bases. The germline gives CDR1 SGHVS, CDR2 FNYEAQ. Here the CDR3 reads CASRMGLADTGELFF. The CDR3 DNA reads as TGTGCCAGCAGAATGGGACTAGCAGACACCGGGGAGCTGTTTTTT.

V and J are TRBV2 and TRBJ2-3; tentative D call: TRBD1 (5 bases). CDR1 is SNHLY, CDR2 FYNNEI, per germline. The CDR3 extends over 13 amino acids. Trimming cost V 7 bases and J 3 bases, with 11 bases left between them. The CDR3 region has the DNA TGTGCCAGCACTCAGGGCAGGACAGATACGCAGTATTTT. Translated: CASTQGRTDTQYF.

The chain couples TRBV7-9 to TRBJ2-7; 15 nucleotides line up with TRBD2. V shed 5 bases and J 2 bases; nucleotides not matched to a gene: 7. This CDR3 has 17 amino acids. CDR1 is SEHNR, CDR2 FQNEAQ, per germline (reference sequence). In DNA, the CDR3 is TGTGCCAGCAGCGGACAGGGACTAGCGGGAGGAACCTACGAGCAGTACTTC. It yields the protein CASSGQGLAGGTYEQYF. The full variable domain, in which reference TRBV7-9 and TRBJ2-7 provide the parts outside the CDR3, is DTGVSQNPRHKITKRGQNVTFRCDPISEHNRLYWYRQTLGQGPEFLTYFQNEAQLEKSRLLSDRFSAERPKGSFSTLEIQRTEQGDSAMYLCASSGQGLAGGTYEQYFGPGTRLTVT.

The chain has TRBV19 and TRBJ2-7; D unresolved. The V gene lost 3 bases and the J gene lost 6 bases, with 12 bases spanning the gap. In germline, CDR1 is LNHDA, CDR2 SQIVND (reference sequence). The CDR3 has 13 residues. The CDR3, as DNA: TGTGCCAGTAGTATGTGGGCATCACCCGAGCAGTACTTC. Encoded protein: CASSMWASPEQYF.

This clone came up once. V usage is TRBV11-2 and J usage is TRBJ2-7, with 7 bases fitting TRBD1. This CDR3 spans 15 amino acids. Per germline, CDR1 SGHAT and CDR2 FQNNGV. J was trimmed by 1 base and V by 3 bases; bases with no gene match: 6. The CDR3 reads CASSFRTGVSYEQYF. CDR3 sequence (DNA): TGTGCCAGCAGCTTCAGGACAGGCGTATCCTACGAGCAGTACTTC.

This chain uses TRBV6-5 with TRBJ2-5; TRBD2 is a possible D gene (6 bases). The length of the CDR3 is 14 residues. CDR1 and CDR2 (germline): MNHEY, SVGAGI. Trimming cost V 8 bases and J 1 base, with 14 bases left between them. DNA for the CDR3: TGTGCCAGCGCTGCCGGAGGGTTCCAAGAGACCCAGTACTTC. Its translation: CASAAGGFQETQYF.

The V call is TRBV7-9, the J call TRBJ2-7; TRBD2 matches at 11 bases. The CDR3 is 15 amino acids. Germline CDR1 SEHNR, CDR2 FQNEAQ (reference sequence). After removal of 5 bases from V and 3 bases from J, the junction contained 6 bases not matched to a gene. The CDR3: CASSPGLAVGYEQYF. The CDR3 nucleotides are TGTGCCAGCAGCCCGGGACTAGCGGTTGGCTACGAGCAGTACTTC.

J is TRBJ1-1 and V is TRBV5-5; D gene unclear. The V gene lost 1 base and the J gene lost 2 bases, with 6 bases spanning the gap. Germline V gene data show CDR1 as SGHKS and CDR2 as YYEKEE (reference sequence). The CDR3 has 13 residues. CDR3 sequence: CASSLMLNTEAFF. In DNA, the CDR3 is TGTGCCAGCAGCTTGATGTTAAACACTGAAGCTTTCTTT.

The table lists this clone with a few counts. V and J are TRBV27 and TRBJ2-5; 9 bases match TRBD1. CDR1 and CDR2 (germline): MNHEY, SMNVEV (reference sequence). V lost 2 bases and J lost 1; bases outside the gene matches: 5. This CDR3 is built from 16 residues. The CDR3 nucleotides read TGTGCCAGCAGTTTAGGCGGGGACAGGGCCCAAGAGACCCAGTACTTC. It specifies CASSLGGDRAQETQYF.

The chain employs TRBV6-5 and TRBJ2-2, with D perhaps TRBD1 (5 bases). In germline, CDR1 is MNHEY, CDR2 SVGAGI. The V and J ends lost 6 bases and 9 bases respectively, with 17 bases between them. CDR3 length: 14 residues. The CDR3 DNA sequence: TGTGCCAGCAGCTATAAGGACAAACACTGGGAGCTGTTTTTT. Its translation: CASSYKDKHWELFF.

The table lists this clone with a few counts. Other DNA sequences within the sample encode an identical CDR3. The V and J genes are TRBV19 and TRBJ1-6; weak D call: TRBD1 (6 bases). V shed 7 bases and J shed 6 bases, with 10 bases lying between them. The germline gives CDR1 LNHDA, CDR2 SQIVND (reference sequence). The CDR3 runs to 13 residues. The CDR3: CASKGDINSPLHF. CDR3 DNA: TGTGCCAGTAAGGGGGACATTAATTCACCCCTCCACTTT.

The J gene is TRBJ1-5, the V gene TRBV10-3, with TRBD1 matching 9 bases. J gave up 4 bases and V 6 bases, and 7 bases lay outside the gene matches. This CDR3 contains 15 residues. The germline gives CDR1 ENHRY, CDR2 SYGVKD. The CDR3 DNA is TGTGCCATCAGCCAGGGACAGGGAGAGAATCAGCCCCAGCATTTT. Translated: CAISQGQGENQPQHF.

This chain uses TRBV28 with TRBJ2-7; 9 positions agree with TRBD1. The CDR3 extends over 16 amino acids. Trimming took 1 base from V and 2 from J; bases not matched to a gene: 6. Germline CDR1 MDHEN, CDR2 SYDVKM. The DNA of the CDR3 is TGTGCCAGCAGTTTATCCCCCCGGACAGGGGCCTACGAGCAGTACTTC. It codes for CASSLSPRTGAYEQYF. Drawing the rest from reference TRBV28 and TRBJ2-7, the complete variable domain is DVKVTQSSRYLVKRTGEKVFLECVQDMDHENMFWYRQDPGLGLRLIYFSYDVKMKEKGDIPEGYSVSREKKERFSLILESASTNQTSMYLCASSLSPRTGAYEQYFGPGTRLTVT.

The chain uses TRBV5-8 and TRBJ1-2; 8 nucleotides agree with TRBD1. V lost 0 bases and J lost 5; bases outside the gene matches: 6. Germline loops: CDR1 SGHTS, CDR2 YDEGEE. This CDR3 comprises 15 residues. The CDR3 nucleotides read TGTGCCAGCAGCTTGGATCGTGGGACAGGATATGGCTACACCTTC. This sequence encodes CASSLDRGTGYGYTF.

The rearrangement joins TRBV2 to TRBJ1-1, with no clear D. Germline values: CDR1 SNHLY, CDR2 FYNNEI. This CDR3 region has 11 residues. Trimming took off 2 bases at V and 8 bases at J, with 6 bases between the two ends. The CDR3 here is CASSESREAFF. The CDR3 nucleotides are TGTGCCAGCAGTGAATCCAGGGAAGCTTTCTTT.

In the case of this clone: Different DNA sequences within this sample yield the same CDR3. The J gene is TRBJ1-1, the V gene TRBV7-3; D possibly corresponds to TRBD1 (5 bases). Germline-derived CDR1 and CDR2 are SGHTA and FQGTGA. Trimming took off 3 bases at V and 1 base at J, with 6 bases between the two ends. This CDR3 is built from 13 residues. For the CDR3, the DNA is TGTGCCAGCAGCTTCCAGGGGAACACTGAAGCTTTCTTT. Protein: CASSFQGNTEAFF.